This section outlines one T cell receptor (beta chain) sequence together with its context. As yet, its antigen is unknown. Autoimmune disease history or systemic immunosuppression excluded patients. The CDR3 has 13 residues. Germline V CDR1 and CDR2: SGHTA, FQGNSA. V was clipped by 5 bases and J by 5 bases, with 12 bases between them. These data are taken from a study of OX40 agonist ivuxolimab in advanced cancers. General study points: Which antigen the expanded peripheral T cells recognized is unknown. Normalized expansion of T-cell clones was also low for some nonresponders.

Profiling relied on immunoSEQ multiplex PCR, and the TCRdb table lists in-frame clones only, not all of them. The sample contains about 73,000 clones, about nine tenths of which appear only once. Specimen: CD4+ or CD8+ T cells sorted from blood, collected in a trial of the OX40 agonist ivuxolimab. The chain joins TRBV7-2 to TRBJ2-5, with D perhaps TRBD1 (5 bases). The clonotype comes from an adult with an advanced solid tumor such as melanoma, head and neck, liver or kidney cancer. The CDR3 DNA is TGTGCCAGCAGCATCAGGGTGGGGGAGACCCAGTACTTC. As protein: CASSIRVGETQYF.